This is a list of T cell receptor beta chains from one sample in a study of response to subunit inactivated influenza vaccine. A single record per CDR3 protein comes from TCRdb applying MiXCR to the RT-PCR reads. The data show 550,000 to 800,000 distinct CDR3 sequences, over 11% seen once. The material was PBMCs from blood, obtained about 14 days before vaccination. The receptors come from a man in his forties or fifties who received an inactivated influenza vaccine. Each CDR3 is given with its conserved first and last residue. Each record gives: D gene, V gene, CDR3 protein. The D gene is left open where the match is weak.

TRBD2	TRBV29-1	CSAIAGYKLGDNEQFF
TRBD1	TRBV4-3	CASSQQTGGWGYGYTF
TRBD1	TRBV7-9	CASSRSTGQGTTGELFF
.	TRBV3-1	CASSHRVSPDTQYF
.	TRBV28	CASSWVSSSYEQYF
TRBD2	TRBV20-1	CSAQRVGRSSYNEQFF
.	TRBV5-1	CASSQSTTENTGELFF
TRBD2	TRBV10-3	CAIRATSGYQETQYF
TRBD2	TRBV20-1	CSVSQRGNAEQYF
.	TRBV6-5	CASSYGGGFTDTQYF
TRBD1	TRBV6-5	CASSYLSTGEKGGELFF
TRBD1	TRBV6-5	CASSYTPGTGGDTQYF
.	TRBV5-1	CASSLYRTGAGETQYF
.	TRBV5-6	CASSLARQAHYGYTF
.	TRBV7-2	CASSFWGITDTQYF
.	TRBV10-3	CAISGTVQSNQPQHF
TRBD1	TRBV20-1	CSARDLLAGGNIQYF
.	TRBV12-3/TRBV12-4	CASSRTVRQETQYF
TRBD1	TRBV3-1	CASSHGTGTDTQYF
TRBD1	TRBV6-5	CASSYRGRSGYTF
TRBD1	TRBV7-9	CASRGTGAISEQYF
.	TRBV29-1	CSVARSTYTEAFF
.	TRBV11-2	CASSSQGSLYEQYF
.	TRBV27	CASSPRGVRGEKLFF
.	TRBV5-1	CASSLGGTDYNEQFF
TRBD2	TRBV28	CASSFLGLEGVGVKETQYF
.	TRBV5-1	CASSLAVISGTYEQYF
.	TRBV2	CASRFKKGTGELFF
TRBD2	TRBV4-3	CASSQDRSGGAREQFF
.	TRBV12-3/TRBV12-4	CASSLEGGFASYEQYF
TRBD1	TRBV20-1	CSARDPGQRDTEAFF
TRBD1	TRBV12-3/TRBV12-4	CASRRGPRSETQYF
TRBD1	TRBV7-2	CASSGTGGRGNQPQHF
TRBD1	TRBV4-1	CASSQGTGDYEQYF
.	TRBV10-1	CASRAGAPTDTQYF
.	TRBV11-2	CASSELEGWNTEAFF
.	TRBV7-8	CASSLGGVMNTEAFF
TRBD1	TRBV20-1	CSATVTGEETQYF
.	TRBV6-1	CASSERSERTGELFF
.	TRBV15	CATSREPSEAEAFF
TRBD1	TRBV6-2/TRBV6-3	CASSSRDRGDTQYF
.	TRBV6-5	CASSYEVGRLETQYF
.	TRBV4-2	CARSQELPGLVGELFF
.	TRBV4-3	CASSQFFGAGFGDTYEQYF
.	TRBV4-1	CASSQPHYPTSGANVLTF
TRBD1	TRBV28	CASSSHRGQETQYF